The next 24 T cell receptor beta chains were all read from a single sample in a study of shared clonotypes between healthy human individuals. Here immunoSEQ multiplex PCR was the method, and the copy in TCRdb shows in-frame clones only, minus some. The table shows approximately 510,000 clones, with roughly 78% occurring only once. Material: PBMCs. Every receptor here comes from a woman aged 35 to 49 in good health. Some clones in this sample may be carry-over from other donors' samples.

V and J are TRBV27 and TRBJ2-5; D is perhaps TRBD1 or TRBD2 (5 bases each). Per germline, CDR1 MNHEY and CDR2 SMNVEV (reference sequence). The length of the CDR3 is 15 residues. V shed 2 bases and J shed 4 bases, with 14 bases lying between them. CDR3 in DNA: TGTGCCAGCAGTTTAAACCGTGCAGGGAGAGAGACCCAGTACTTC. Amino acids: CASSLNRAGRETQYF.

The V gene is TRBV19, the J gene TRBJ1-1; D perhaps matches TRBD1 (5 bases). V lost 9 bases and J lost 2, with 13 bases in between. This CDR3 region has 13 residues. Per germline, CDR1 LNHDA and CDR2 SQIVND (reference sequence). DNA for the CDR3: TGTGCCAGCAGCAGACAGCATAACACTGAAGCTTTCTTT. Residues: CASSRQHNTEAFF. The complete variable domain, with remaining parts taken from reference TRBV19 and TRBJ1-1, reads DGGITQSPKYLFRKEGQNVTLSCEQNLNHDAMYWYRQDPGQGLRLIYYSQIVNDFQKGDIAEGYSVSREKKESFPLTVTSAQKNPTAFYLCASSRQHNTEAFFGQGTRLTVV.

The CDR3 nucleotides read TGTGCCAGCAGTGTCCTAGGGACAGGGGTGACTAACTATGGCTACACCTTC. It yields the protein CASSVLGTGVTNYGYTF. The genes are TRBV2 and TRBJ1-2; the match to TRBD1 covers 10 bases. This CDR3 has 17 amino acids. Trimming removed 4 bases from V and 0 bases from J; junction bases left unmatched: 8. Germline CDR1 and CDR2: SNHLY and FYNNEI.

J is TRBJ2-1 and V is TRBV27; 13 bases are shared with TRBD2. The CDR3 has 15 amino acids. The V and J ends lost 4 bases and 4 bases, in that order; junction bases with no gene match: 1. Looked up from germline, CDR1 is MNHEY and CDR2 is SMNVEV (reference sequence). CDR3 sequence (DNA): TGTGCCAGCAGTTCACTAGCGGGAGGGTACAATGAGCAGTTCTTC. Encoded protein: CASSSLAGGYNEQFF.

This rearrangement joins TRBV28 to TRBJ2-3, with 7 bases that match TRBD2. Germline CDR1 and CDR2: MDHEN and SYDVKM. CDR3 size: 16 residues. The trim removed 2 bases at V and 6 bases at J, leaving 11 bases unmatched. The DNA of the CDR3 is TGTGCCAGCAGTTTAACTAACGGGAGGTTAGGGGATACGCAGTATTTT. Translated, it gives CASSLTNGRLGDTQYF.

The V gene is TRBV6-5, the J gene TRBJ2-1; unclear D gene. CDR1 and CDR2 (germline): MNHEY, SVGAGI. The CDR3 is 14 amino acids. Deletions cut 0 bases from V and 9 bases from J, with 12 bases between. This CDR3 is CASSYSLGQGEQFF. Here the CDR3 DNA reads TGTGCCAGCAGTTACTCGTTAGGTCAAGGTGAGCAGTTCTTC.

The chain joins TRBV29-1 to TRBJ1-2; no definite D call. With 1 base removed from V and 4 bases from J, the gap between germline ends came to 13 bases. Germline V lookup: CDR1 SQVTM, CDR2 ANQGSEA. CDR3 length: 14 amino acids. Here the CDR3 DNA reads TGCAGCGTTGAAGGAGCGGGCCGGTTCTATGGCTACACCTTC. Its translation is CSVEGAGRFYGYTF.

This rearrangement joins TRBV7-2 to TRBJ2-3; D possibly corresponds to TRBD2 (7 bases). Germline V CDR1 and CDR2: SGHTA, FQGNSA. Trimming cost V 7 bases and J 5 bases, with 19 bases left between them. This CDR3 is 15 amino acids long. The CDR3 reads CASNNRGRGVDTQYF. DNA of the CDR3: TGTGCCAGCAACAACCGGGGGAGGGGGGTAGATACGCAGTATTTT. The complete variable domain, with remaining parts taken from reference TRBV7-2 and TRBJ2-3, reads GAGVSQSPSNKVTEKGKDVELRCDPISGHTALYWYRQSLGQGLEFLIYFQGNSAPDKSGLPSDRFSAERTGGSVSTLTIQRTQQEDSAVYLCASNNRGRGVDTQYFGPGTRLTVL.

V gene TRBV4-3 combines with J gene TRBJ2-7; 7 positions match TRBD2. This CDR3 spans 15 amino acids. V dropped 0 bases and J dropped 1; count of bases not matched to a gene: 3. Germline loops: CDR1 LGHNA, CDR2 YSLEER. The CDR3: CASSQEGGRSYEQYF. DNA of the CDR3: TGCGCCAGCAGCCAAGAAGGCGGGAGATCCTACGAGCAGTACTTC.

The J gene is TRBJ2-7, the V gene TRBV5-1, with D perhaps TRBD2 (5 bases). V dropped 1 base and J dropped 5 bases, with 13 bases sitting between them. Per germline, CDR1 SGHRS and CDR2 YFSETQ. The CDR3 is 14 residues long. This CDR3 reads CASSLRWESDEQYF. In DNA, the CDR3 is TGCGCCAGCAGCTTGAGGTGGGAGTCTGACGAGCAGTACTTC.

V and J are TRBV4-2 and TRBJ1-1; D might be TRBD1 (6 bases). The germline V and J ends were trimmed by 1 base and 4 bases, with 16 bases remaining between them. The germline CDR1 and CDR2 sequences are LGHNA and YNFKEQ. This CDR3 comprises 16 residues. In nucleotides, the CDR3 is TGTGCCAGCAGCCAAGGACAGGCGAGGGTGAGCACTGAAGCTTTCTTT. This codes for CASSQGQARVSTEAFF.

This chain connects TRBV18 to TRBJ2-5; D is possibly TRBD1 (6 bases). Germline lookup yields CDR1 KGHSH and CDR2 LQKENI. Trimming shortened V by 1 base and J by 4 bases, and 10 bases separated the two germline ends. This CDR3 has 14 amino acids. In nucleotides, the CDR3 is TGTGCCAGCTCACCACGTAGGGGGTTAGAGACCCAGTACTTC. Translating gives CASSPRRGLETQYF.

The chain is built from TRBV6-4 and TRBJ2-3; 10 bases line up with TRBD2. The CDR3 consists of 15 residues. From germline, CDR1 is MRHNA and CDR2 SNTAGT. J was trimmed by 3 bases and V by 4 bases; bases with no gene match: 4. The CDR3: CASSAASGSTDTQYF. The CDR3 coding sequence is TGTGCCAGCAGTGCGGCTAGCGGGAGTACAGATACGCAGTATTTT.

Details on this clone: At one end the junction does not follow the germline gene, possibly because of a read error. V is TRBV7-2 and J is TRBJ2-1, with 10 bases fitting TRBD2. Germline loops: CDR1 SGHTA, CDR2 FQGNSA. The CDR3 is made up of 14 amino acids. This CDR3 reads CASSLAGDYNEQFF. The CDR3 bases are TGTGCCAGCAGCCTAGCGGGGGACTACAATGAGCAGTTCTTC.

Remarks on this clone: Sequence at one end of the junction differs from germline and may be a read error. This chain links TRBV7-7 with TRBJ2-2; 8 nucleotides align to TRBD2. Per germline, CDR1 SSHAT and CDR2 FNYEAQ (reference sequence). CDR3 length: 15 residues. The CDR3 region is CASTPGLANTGELFF. The CDR3 nucleotides are TGTGCTAGCACGCCGGGACTAGCGAACACCGGGGAGCTGTTTTTT.

The chain recombines TRBV6-1 with TRBJ1-3; no firm D call. The CDR3 runs to 12 residues. Germline V gene lookup returns CDR1 MNHNS and CDR2 SASEGT. Deletions cut 4 bases from V and 2 bases from J, with 3 bases between. The CDR3 bases are TGTGCCAGCAGTGGGCCTGGAAACACCATATATTTT. Translating gives CASSGPGNTIYF.

The rearrangement uses TRBV7-9 and TRBJ2-5, with D perhaps TRBD2 (6 bases). The germline V and J ends were trimmed by 1 base and 5 bases, with 11 bases remaining between them. In germline, CDR1 is SEHNR, CDR2 FQNEAQ (reference sequence). The CDR3 totals 14 residues. The chain's CDR3 is CASSLVTSRETQYF. Here the CDR3 DNA reads TGTGCCAGCAGCTTAGTTACTAGCCGGGAGACCCAGTACTTC.

The chain employs TRBV5-6 and TRBJ2-7; unclear D gene. Germline V CDR1 and CDR2: SGHDT, YYEEEE. Trimming shortened V by 1 base and J by 3 bases, and 5 bases separated the two germline ends. The CDR3 is made up of 12 amino acids. As DNA, the CDR3 is TGTGCCAGCAGCTTGCAAGACTACGAGCAGTACTTC. Translated: CASSLQDYEQYF.

This clone has only one observation. The chain recombines TRBV7-2 with TRBJ2-1, with D unclear. The ends were cut back, 2 bases at V and 5 bases at J, with 16 bases in the middle. The CDR3 loop spans 16 amino acids. From germline, CDR1 is SGHTA and CDR2 FQGNSA. The CDR3 is CASSLKIGTGNNEQFF. As DNA, the CDR3 is TGTGCCAGCAGCTTAAAGATTGGCACTGGAAACAATGAGCAGTTCTTC. Full variable domain (outside the CDR3, taken from reference TRBV7-2 and TRBJ2-1): GAGVSQSPSNKVTEKGKDVELRCDPISGHTALYWYRQSLGQGLEFLIYFQGNSAPDKSGLPSDRFSAERTGGSVSTLTIQRTQQEDSAVYLCASSLKIGTGNNEQFFGPGTRLTVL.

This rearrangement joins TRBV29-1 to TRBJ2-3; D not certain. CDR1 SQVTM and CDR2 ANQGSEA come from the germline V gene. V shed 4 bases and J shed 0 bases, with 11 bases lying between them. This CDR3 is built from 14 residues. This CDR3 reads CSVGGYSSTDTQYF. The DNA for the CDR3 is TGCAGCGTTGGAGGTTATTCTAGCACAGATACGCAGTATTTT.

The chain couples TRBV19 to TRBJ1-5; D is uncertain. The germline V gene encodes CDR1 LNHDA and CDR2 SQIVND (reference sequence). The germline V and J ends were trimmed by 0 bases and 4 bases, with 4 bases remaining between them. This CDR3 contains 13 residues. CDR3 sequence: CASSIDLNQPQHF. For the CDR3, the DNA is TGTGCCAGTAGTATAGATCTGAATCAGCCCCAGCATTTT.

This chain joins TRBV6-5 and TRBJ2-3; D is unclear. The length of the CDR3 is 15 residues. Trimming stripped 7 bases from V and 7 bases from J, with 21 bases between. CDR1 is MNHEY, CDR2 SVGAGI, per germline. CDR3 sequence reads: CASTPPGYSGYTQYF. CDR3 nucleotides: TGTGCCAGCACGCCCCCAGGTTACTCTGGGTATACGCAGTATTTT.

This clone came up once. The chain combines TRBV4-2 with TRBJ2-3; D is undetermined. V lost 6 bases and J lost 9, with 19 bases in between. Germline lookup yields CDR1 LGHNA and CDR2 YNFKEQ. This CDR3 has 14 residues. Here the CDR3 DNA reads TGTGCCAGCAGTCAACCAGCCTTCGGTGGCACGCAGTATTTT. Its protein product is CASSQPAFGGTQYF.

The gene calls are TRBV5-1 and TRBJ2-5; 14 positions agree with TRBD2. Germline CDR1 is SGHRS and CDR2 is YFSETQ. This CDR3 has 16 amino acids. With V trimmed by 3 bases and J by 5 bases, 6 bases remained unmatched. Here the CDR3 reads CASSSGTSGSYETQYF. CDR3 DNA sequence: TGCGCCAGCAGCTCCGGGACTAGCGGGAGTTATGAGACCCAGTACTTC.